This passage covers 32 T cell receptor beta chains from one sample sequenced in a study of CD8 T cells in Susac syndrome. It was with random hexamers that roughly 0.45 to 1 ug RNA was reverse transcribed. One entry per CDR3 protein, called by TCRdb with MiXCR from the immunoSEQ multiplex PCR reads. The table includes more than 55,000 distinct CDR3 sequences, roughly 94% detected once. The specimen sequenced was CD8+ T cells from PBMCs. These receptors were obtained from a human donor in good health.

V and J are TRBV28 and TRBJ2-7, with 7 positions matching TRBD1. The J segment lost 0 bases and the V segment lost 2 bases, leaving 4 bases of the junction unmatched. CDR1 and CDR2 (germline): MDHEN, SYDVKM. The CDR3 has 15 amino acids. CDR3 residues: CASSLGTASSYEQYF. CDR3 DNA: TGTGCCAGCAGTTTAGGGACAGCTAGCTCCTACGAGCAGTACTTC.

J is TRBJ2-3 and V is TRBV29-1; D gene ambiguous. The CDR3 is made up of 12 amino acids. Trimming left V 1 base short and J 5 bases short, with 7 bases between. Germline assignment: CDR1 SQVTM and CDR2 ANQGSEA. CDR3 nucleotides: TGCAGCGTTGAAGCCCGTGGAGATACGCAGTATTTT. Its translation: CSVEARGDTQYF.

The chain is built from TRBV29-1 and TRBJ2-5; possible D gene TRBD1, 7 bases. This CDR3 is built from 13 residues. Germline values: CDR1 SQVTM, CDR2 ANQGSEA. V lost 8 bases to trimming and J lost 1 base, with 14 bases between them. The CDR3 bases are TGCAGCTCGCCAGGGGGGCCCCAAGAGACCCAGTACTTC. Translating gives CSSPGGPQETQYF.

CDR3 loop: CASSQASYGYTF. The CDR3 bases are TGCGCCAGCAGCCAAGCCAGCTATGGCTACACCTTC. The J gene is TRBJ1-2, the V gene TRBV4-3; D is uncertain. The CDR3 is 12 residues long. V shed 1 base and J shed 4 bases, with 4 bases lying between them. Germline V CDR1 and CDR2: LGHNA, YSLEER.

The V gene is TRBV5-6, the J gene TRBJ2-2; D is perhaps TRBD1 or TRBD2 (5 bases each). This CDR3 has 14 amino acids. V lost 2 bases and J lost 6, with 11 bases in between. CDR1 and CDR2 (germline): SGHDT, YYEEEE. The CDR3 DNA is TGTGCCAGCAGCTTTCCCGGGGACGCCGGGGAGCTGTTTTTT. Encoded protein: CASSFPGDAGELFF.

The chain employs TRBV28 and TRBJ2-6, with D unclear. Trimming took off 8 bases at V and 4 bases at J, with 12 bases between the two ends. The germline CDR1 and CDR2 sequences are MDHEN and SYDVKM. This CDR3 spans 14 amino acids. The DNA for the CDR3 is TGTGCCAGCCACGGCGGTCTCGGGGCCAACGTCCTGACTTTC. This sequence encodes CASHGGLGANVLTF.

The V call is TRBV7-8, the J call TRBJ2-5; 12 bases match TRBD2. This CDR3 contains 18 residues. Germline CDR1 is SGHVS and CDR2 is FQNEAQ. V dropped 5 bases and J dropped 0; count of bases not matched to a gene: 10. CDR3 sequence reads: CASSPRLAGAQYQETQYF. The DNA for the CDR3 is TGTGCCAGCAGCCCTCGACTAGCGGGGGCCCAGTACCAAGAGACCCAGTACTTC.

The V and J genes are TRBV27 and TRBJ2-6; TRBD2 agrees at 8 bases. The CDR3 is 18 amino acids. With V trimmed by 4 bases and J by 2 bases, 10 bases remained unmatched. The germline V gene has CDR1 MNHEY and CDR2 SMNVEV (reference sequence). DNA for the CDR3: TGTGCCAGCAGTTGGGGCCGGGCGGGGGGAACTGGGGCCAACGTCCTGACTTTC. It is translated as CASSWGRAGGTGANVLTF.

The chain employs TRBV30 and TRBJ1-1, with D unresolved. V dropped 0 bases and J dropped 5 bases, with 13 bases sitting between them. CDR1 and CDR2 from the germline V gene are GTSNPN and SVGIG (reference sequence). The CDR3 is made up of 14 amino acids. The CDR3 DNA is TGTGCCTGGAGTGTGAACATGGGTGGGACTGAAGCTTTCTTT. Amino acid sequence: CAWSVNMGGTEAFF.

This clonotype was picked up one time. The chain recombines TRBV5-1 with TRBJ1-1; 9 bases agree with TRBD1. The CDR3 totals 16 residues. Germline V gives CDR1 SGHRS, CDR2 YFSETQ. With V trimmed by 0 bases and J by 11 bases, 14 bases remained unmatched. The CDR3: CASSLARYGTGSMAFF. The CDR3 DNA is TGCGCCAGCAGCTTGGCCCGGTATGGGACAGGGAGTATGGCTTTCTTT.

The V and J genes are TRBV6-4 and TRBJ1-2, with D possibly TRBD1 on 5 matching bases. Trimming took off 7 bases at V and 4 bases at J, with 10 bases between the two ends. The germline V gene has CDR1 MRHNA and CDR2 SNTAGT. This CDR3 has 12 amino acids. The CDR3 loop is CASTRGRYGYTF. CDR3 coding DNA: TGTGCCAGCACCCGGGGCCGCTATGGCTACACCTTC.

The genes are TRBV6-5 and TRBJ2-7; D could derive from TRBD1 or TRBD2 (5 bases each). The CDR3 is 16 amino acids. The V end lost 4 bases, the J end lost 0 bases, and 16 bases lay between the germline ends. Germline CDR1 MNHEY, CDR2 SVGAGI. The CDR3 protein is CASSSTGTESSYEQYV. CDR3 DNA: TGTGCCAGCAGTTCGACCGGGACCGAGAGCTCCTACGAGCAGTACGTC.

The J gene is TRBJ2-7, the V gene TRBV29-1, with 9 bases fitting TRBD1. CDR1 and CDR2 from the germline V gene are SQVTM and ANQGSEA. Unmatched junction bases numbered 5, after V lost 4 bases and J lost 4 bases. The CDR3 spans 13 residues. CDR3 sequence: CSVGTGDSYEQYF. The CDR3 bases are TGCAGCGTTGGGACAGGGGATTCGTACGAGCAGTACTTC.

The chain joins TRBV12-3 or TRBV12-4 to TRBJ2-7; 9 nucleotides match TRBD1. V was clipped by 6 bases and J by 3 bases; unmatched bases: 6. This CDR3 region has 14 residues. CDR3 sequence reads: CASSPGTGYYEQYF. The CDR3 bases are TGTGCCAGCAGCCCCGGGACAGGGTACTACGAGCAGTACTTC.

This clonotype was seen only once. V usage is TRBV7-2 and J usage is TRBJ2-1; 7 nucleotides agree with TRBD1. The CDR3 sequence is 16 residues long. The V and J ends lost 4 bases and 6 bases, in that order; junction bases with no gene match: 12. Germline-derived CDR1 and CDR2 are SGHTA and FQGNSA. The DNA for the CDR3 is TGTGCCAGCAGCTCCCCCGACAGGGAAGTTAGCAATGAGCAGTTCTTC. As protein: CASSSPDREVSNEQFF. Full variable domain (missing parts from reference TRBV7-2 and TRBJ2-1): GAGVSQSPSNKVTEKGKDVELRCDPISGHTALYWYRQSLGQGLEFLIYFQGNSAPDKSGLPSDRFSAERTGGSVSTLTIQRTQQEDSAVYLCASSSPDREVSNEQFFGPGTRLTVL.

The chain employs TRBV20-1 and TRBJ2-7; D is possibly TRBD2 (5 bases). This CDR3 has 12 amino acids. CDR1 and CDR2 (germline): DFQATT, SNEGSKA (reference sequence). Trimming took 0 bases from V and 3 from J, leaving 6 bases between them. The CDR3 loop reads CSARDGVYEQYV. CDR3 bases: TGCAGTGCTAGAGACGGGGTCTACGAGCAGTACGTC.

The genes are TRBV4-1 and TRBJ2-5, with D perhaps TRBD2 (6 bases). The germline gives CDR1 MGHRA, CDR2 YSYEKL. Trimming pared 0 bases from V and 3 bases from J, leaving 8 bases between. This CDR3 comprises 14 residues. CDR3 DNA sequence: TGCGCCAGCAGCCAAGACGGAGGGAAAGAGACCCAGTACTTC. Its translation is CASSQDGGKETQYF.

The chain carries TRBV4-3 and TRBJ1-2; D remains unclear. There are 14 residues in the CDR3. Looked up from germline, CDR1 is LGHNA and CDR2 is YSLEER. V lost 1 base and J lost 8, with 14 bases in between. The CDR3 nucleotides are TGCGCCAGCAGCCAAGGAATCACCCCGGGAGGCTACACCTTC. This translates into CASSQGITPGGYTF.

The chain couples TRBV25-1 to TRBJ2-4; D uncertain. This CDR3 region has 13 residues. The germline V gene has CDR1 MGHDK and CDR2 SYGVNS. Trimming took 6 bases from V and 5 from J, leaving 11 bases between them. In nucleotides, the CDR3 is TGTGCCAGCAGCCCTTTCGACGAAAACATTCAGTACTTC. Amino acids: CASSPFDENIQYF.

This chain's CDR3 is CASSQEIDDGYTF. CDR3 sequence (DNA): TGTGCCAGCAGCCAAGAGATCGATGATGGCTACACCTTC. The V call is TRBV3-1, the J call TRBJ1-2; D gene uncertain. This CDR3 is 13 amino acids long. Trimming shortened V by 0 bases and J by 6 bases, and 8 bases separated the two germline ends. The germline gives CDR1 LGHDT, CDR2 YNNKEL (reference sequence).

The chain has TRBV3-1 and TRBJ1-3; TRBD1 is a possible D gene (5 bases). Germline loops: CDR1 LGHDT, CDR2 YNNKEL (reference sequence). Trimming took off 0 bases at V and 0 bases at J, with 18 bases between the two ends. The CDR3 loop spans 19 amino acids. In nucleotides, the CDR3 is TGTGCCAGCAGCCAAGAACGGCTGGGGACGAGAAACTCTGGAAACACCATATATTTT. It encodes CASSQERLGTRNSGNTIYF.

The chain links TRBV5-1 to TRBJ2-7; 11 nucleotides agree with TRBD2. V shed 3 bases, J shed 3 bases, and the junction held 2 bases outside the gene matches. The CDR3 contains 14 residues. Germline CDR1 SGHRS, CDR2 YFSETQ. Written as DNA, the CDR3 is TGCGCCAGCAGCTATACTAGCGGGGGCTACGAGCAGTACGTC. It is translated as CASSYTSGGYEQYV.

The V call is TRBV6-1, the J call TRBJ2-1; D could derive from TRBD1 or TRBD2 (5 bases each). The CDR3 totals 16 residues. CDR1 is MNHNS and CDR2 is SASEGT in the germline V gene. V lost 2 bases to trimming and J lost 5 bases, with 16 bases between them. The CDR3: CASSELGDLGDNEQFF. As DNA, the CDR3 is TGTGCCAGCAGTGAACTTGGAGACTTGGGGGACAATGAGCAGTTCTTC.

J is TRBJ2-7 and V is TRBV2; D may be TRBD2 (5 bases). Trimming pared 6 bases from V and 1 base from J, leaving 13 bases between. The CDR3 contains 14 residues. Per germline, CDR1 SNHLY and CDR2 FYNNEI. CDR3 protein: CASRAGIRSYEQYF. The DNA for the CDR3 is TGTGCCAGCAGGGCCGGGATCCGATCCTACGAGCAGTACTTC.

This clonotype was seen just once. This chain links TRBV5-1 with TRBJ2-5; tentative D call: TRBD2 (5 bases). V was trimmed by 1 base and J by 0 bases, leaving 7 bases between them. The CDR3 extends over 14 amino acids. Germline V gene sequence: CDR1 SGHRS, CDR2 YFSETQ. In DNA, the CDR3 is TGCGCCAGCAGCTTGCGGGGTTACCAAGAGACCCAGTACTTC. Amino acid sequence: CASSLRGYQETQYF.

V gene TRBV30 combines with J gene TRBJ2-7; weak D call: TRBD2 (6 bases). The CDR3 is made up of 11 amino acids. Germline V gene lookup returns CDR1 GTSNPN and CDR2 SVGIG (reference sequence). The V gene lost 5 bases and the J gene lost 5 bases, with 10 bases spanning the gap. CDR3 DNA: TGTGCCTGGGCGGGGAGCAACGAGCAGTACTTC. Encoded protein: CAWAGSNEQYF.

CDR3 nucleotide sequence: TGTGCCAGCAGCTTAGGGGGGGGCGCGGGCACTGAAGCTTTCTTT. Residues: CASSLGGGAGTEAFF. The V gene is TRBV7-3, the J gene TRBJ1-1; perhaps TRBD1 as D (6 bases). V was clipped by 2 bases and J by 4 bases, with 14 bases between them. Germline values: CDR1 SGHTA, CDR2 FQGTGA. The CDR3 spans 15 residues.

J is TRBJ2-5 and V is TRBV7-2, with TRBD2 matching over 7 bases. CDR1 is SGHTA, CDR2 FQGNSA, per germline. V shed 4 bases, J shed 0 bases, and the junction held 11 bases outside the gene matches. This CDR3 is built from 17 residues. The CDR3 DNA sequence: TGTGCCAGCAGCTGGCCCGTTGGGGCGGGGGACCAAGAGACCCAGTACTTC. It translates to CASSWPVGAGDQETQYF.

This sequence joins TRBV5-1 and TRBJ2-3, with TRBD2 matching over 11 bases. The V gene end was trimmed by 3 bases and the J gene end by 2 bases; junction bases not matched to a gene: 5. Germline-derived CDR1 and CDR2 are SGHRS and YFSETQ. The CDR3 loop spans 16 amino acids. This CDR3 is CASSWALAGATDTQYF. In DNA, the CDR3 is TGCGCCAGCAGCTGGGCACTAGCGGGGGCCACAGATACGCAGTATTTT.

J is TRBJ2-5 and V is TRBV3-1; 10 bases line up with TRBD2. This CDR3 contains 15 residues. The junction had 3 bases not matched to a gene; V was cut back by 0 bases and J by 5 bases. CDR1 and CDR2 (germline): LGHDT, YNNKEL (reference sequence). The CDR3 loop reads CASSQDLAGVETQYF. Written as DNA, the CDR3 is TGTGCCAGCAGCCAAGACCTAGCGGGGGTTGAGACCCAGTACTTC.

The chain employs TRBV11-1 and TRBJ1-2, with a weak D call TRBD1 (6 bases). The CDR3 runs to 21 residues. V was pared by 5 bases and J by 0 bases, with 31 bases between. Germline CDR1 and CDR2: SGHAT and FQDESV (reference sequence). In nucleotides, the CDR3 is TGTGCCAGCAGCCCGCAGACAGGCGCAGATGAGGAGAATATACCTAACTATGGCTACACCTTC. This translates into CASSPQTGADEENIPNYGYTF.

The rearrangement uses TRBV12-3 or TRBV12-4 and TRBJ2-3; D perhaps matches TRBD2 (5 bases). The germline V and J ends were trimmed by 7 bases and 5 bases, with 10 bases remaining between them. The CDR3 extends over 12 amino acids. The CDR3 protein is CASNGVVDTQYF. Here the CDR3 DNA reads TGTGCCAGCAACGGGGTTGTAGATACGCAGTATTTT.